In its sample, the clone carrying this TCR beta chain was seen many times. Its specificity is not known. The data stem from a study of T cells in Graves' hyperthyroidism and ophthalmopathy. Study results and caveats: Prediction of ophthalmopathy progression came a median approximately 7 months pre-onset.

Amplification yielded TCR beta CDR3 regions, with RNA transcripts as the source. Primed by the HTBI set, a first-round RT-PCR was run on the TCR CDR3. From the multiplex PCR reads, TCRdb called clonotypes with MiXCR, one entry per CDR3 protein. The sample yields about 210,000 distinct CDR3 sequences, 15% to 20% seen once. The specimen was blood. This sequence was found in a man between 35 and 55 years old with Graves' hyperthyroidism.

CDR3 protein: CASSPGGGSDIQYF. CDR3 sequence (DNA): TGTGCCAGCAGCCCTGGCGGGGGCTCTGACATTCAGTACTTC. This chain connects TRBV7-3 to TRBJ2-4; weak D call: TRBD2 (7 bases). The CDR3 is 14 residues long. Germline assignment: CDR1 SGHTA and CDR2 FQGTGA. The V and J ends lost 5 bases and 8 bases respectively, with 16 bases between them.